This T cell receptor (beta chain) was obtained from a study of glioma-infiltrating T cells. Study-level findings and limits: Gliomas, especially low-grade, showed above-expected tissue-blood divergence; non-neoplastic patients showed below.

Amplification of TCR alpha and beta CDR3 regions from RNA used iRepertoire nested multiplex PCR. TCRdb called the multiplex PCR reads again in MiXCR, with one record for every CDR3 protein. The sample consists of 150,000 to 200,000 distinct CDR3 sequences, more than 35% of them appearing once. Trimming cost V 7 bases and J 0 bases, with 9 bases left between them. Germline V lookup: CDR1 MRHNA, CDR2 SNTAGT. This CDR3 has 14 amino acids. This clonotype showed up just a few times. Its specificity is not known. The sequence was collected from a human donor with low-grade glioma or glioblastoma, undergoing nonglioma brain surgery, or in good health (not recorded which). The chain recombines TRBV6-4 with TRBJ2-2, with D tentatively TRBD1 or TRBD2 (5 bases each). The sample taken for sequencing was glioma tissue, nonneoplastic brain tissue, or PBMCs (not recorded which). The CDR3 loop reads CASKRDPNTGELFF. The CDR3 DNA reads as TGTGCCAGCAAGAGGGACCCGAACACCGGGGAGCTGTTTTTT.